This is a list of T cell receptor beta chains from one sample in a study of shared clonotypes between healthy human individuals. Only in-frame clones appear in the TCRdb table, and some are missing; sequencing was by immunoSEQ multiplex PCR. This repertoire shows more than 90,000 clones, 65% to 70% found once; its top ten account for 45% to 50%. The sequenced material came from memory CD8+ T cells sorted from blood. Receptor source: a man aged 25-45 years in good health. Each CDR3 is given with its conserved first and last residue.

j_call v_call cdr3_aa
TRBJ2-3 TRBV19 CASSIDGVGSYTDTQYF
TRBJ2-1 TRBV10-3 CAISVDYYNEQFF
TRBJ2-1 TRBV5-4 CASSDSTDVRGNEQFF
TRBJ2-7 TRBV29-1 CNVEGSVLGPHYEQYF
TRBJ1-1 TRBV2 CASSERLMNTEAFF
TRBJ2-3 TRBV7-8 CASSKLAGGNTDTQYF
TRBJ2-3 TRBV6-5 CASSLQTGTDTQYF
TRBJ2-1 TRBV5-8 CASSTIAGGRNNEQFF
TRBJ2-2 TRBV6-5 CASSYAAGAAGELFF
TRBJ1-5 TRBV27 CAVGGVGQPQHF
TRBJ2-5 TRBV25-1 CASSDPSQPQETQYF
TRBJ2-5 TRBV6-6 CASSYSSGGGETQYF
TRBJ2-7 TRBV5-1 CASSLELALYEQYF
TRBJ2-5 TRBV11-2 CASSLIGREGEETQYF
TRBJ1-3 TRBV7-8 CASSLGDRGNTIYF
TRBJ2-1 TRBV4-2 CASSQDTSGNNEQFF
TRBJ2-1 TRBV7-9 CASSNRLGSYNEQFF
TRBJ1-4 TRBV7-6 CASSLLRRGQWGEKLFF
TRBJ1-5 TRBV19 CASNSGVLQPQHF
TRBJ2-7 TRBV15 CATSRDIAGTGEQYF
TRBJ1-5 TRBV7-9 CASSSPYRNDSNQPQHF
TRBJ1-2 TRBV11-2 CASSPSAGDYGYTF
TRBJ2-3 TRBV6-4 CASSDRSTDTQYF
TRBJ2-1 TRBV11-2 CASSLVLAGSDEQFF
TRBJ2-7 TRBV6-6 CASSKNQAGAYEQYF
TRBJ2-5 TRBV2 CASTGQGGYQETQYF
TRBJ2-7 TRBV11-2 CASSLGTNYEQYF
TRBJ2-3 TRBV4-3 CASSQSGGTSGDTQYF
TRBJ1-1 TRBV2 CASSLGPAFF
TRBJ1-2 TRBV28 CASQRKGFGGYTF
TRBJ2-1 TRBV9 CASSELQGSRNEQFF
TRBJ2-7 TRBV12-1 CASSQGHGDEQYF
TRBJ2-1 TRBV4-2 CASSQDGRLGLAGGRGPHNEQFF
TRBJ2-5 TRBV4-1 CASSQDKDRGQEETQYF
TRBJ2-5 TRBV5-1 CASSLDPGLAAGETQYF
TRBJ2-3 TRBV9 CASSAESGRATQYF
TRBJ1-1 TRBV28 CASSLGTAEAFF
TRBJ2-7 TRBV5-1 CASSLEGLAGAYEQYF
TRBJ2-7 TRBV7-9 CASSPTGSGDFPYEQYF
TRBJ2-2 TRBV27 CASSLKRGGELFF
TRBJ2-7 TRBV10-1 CAIPGQGAWEQYF
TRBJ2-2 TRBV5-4 CASSLGTSGRTGELFF
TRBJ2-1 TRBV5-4 CASSPRLADRSGQFF
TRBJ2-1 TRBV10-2 CASSDLHNTYEQFF
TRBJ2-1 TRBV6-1 CASSESNSGRWDEQFF
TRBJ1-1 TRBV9 CASSVAGESEAFF
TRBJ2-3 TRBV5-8 CASSLYNTDTQYF
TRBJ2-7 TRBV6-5 CASSFGTGGYEQYF
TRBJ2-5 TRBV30 CAWSASGVHGETQYF
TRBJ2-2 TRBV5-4 CASSLAFSTSGRFGGELFF
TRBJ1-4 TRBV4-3 CASSQGLYVATNEKLFF
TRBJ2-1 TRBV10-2 CASKGGVNEQFF
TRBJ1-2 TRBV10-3 CAISESETGRASNYGYTF